This TCR beta chain was obtained from a study of blood T cell repertoires in COVID-19. Study context: From the United States, Italy and Spain came samples of acute and convalescent COVID-19. T cells, B-cell-depleted T cells, or PBMCs provided the cDNA or gDNA that served as material.

CDR1 GTSNPN and CDR2 SVGIG come from the germline V gene (reference sequence). V lost 0 bases and J 0 bases, leaving 11 bases between the germline ends. This CDR3 region has 15 residues. Assay used: immunoSEQ multiplex PCR; TCRdb lists only in-frame clones, some missing. The sample consists of roughly 230,000 clones, around 83% of them appearing once. The chain combines TRBV30 with TRBJ2-5; D is undetermined. The TCR originated in a man aged 35-49 years with active or convalescent COVID-19. Sequenced material: peripheral blood. The CDR3 spells CAWSVPSAYQETQYF. CDR3 nucleotides: TGTGCCTGGAGTGTTCCCTCCGCGTACCAAGAGACCCAGTACTTC. Full variable domain (outside the CDR3, taken from reference TRBV30 and TRBJ2-5): SQTIHQWPATLVQPVGSPLSLECTVEGTSNPNLYWYRQAAGRGLQLLFYSVGIGQISSEVPQNLSASRPQDRQFILSSKKLLLSDSGFYLCAWSVPSAYQETQYFGPGTRLLVL.